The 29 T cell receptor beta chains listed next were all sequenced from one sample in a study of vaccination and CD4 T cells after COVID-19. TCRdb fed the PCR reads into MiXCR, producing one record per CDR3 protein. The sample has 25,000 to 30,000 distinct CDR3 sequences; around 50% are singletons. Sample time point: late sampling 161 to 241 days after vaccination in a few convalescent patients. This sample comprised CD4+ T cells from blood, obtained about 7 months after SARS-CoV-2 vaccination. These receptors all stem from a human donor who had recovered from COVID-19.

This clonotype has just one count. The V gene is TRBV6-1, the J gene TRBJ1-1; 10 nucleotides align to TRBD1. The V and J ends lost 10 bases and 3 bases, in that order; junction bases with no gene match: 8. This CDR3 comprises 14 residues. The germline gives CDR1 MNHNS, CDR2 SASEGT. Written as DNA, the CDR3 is TGTGCCATTCTTACCGGGACAGGGGACACTGAAGCTTTCTTT. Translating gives CAILTGTGDTEAFF.

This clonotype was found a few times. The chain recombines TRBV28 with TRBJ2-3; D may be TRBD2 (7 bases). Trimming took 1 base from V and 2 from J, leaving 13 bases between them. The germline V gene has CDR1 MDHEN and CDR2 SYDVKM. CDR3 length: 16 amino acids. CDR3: CASSLSGRGPTDTQYF. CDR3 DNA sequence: TGTGCCAGCAGTTTATCTGGGCGGGGGCCCACAGATACGCAGTATTTT.

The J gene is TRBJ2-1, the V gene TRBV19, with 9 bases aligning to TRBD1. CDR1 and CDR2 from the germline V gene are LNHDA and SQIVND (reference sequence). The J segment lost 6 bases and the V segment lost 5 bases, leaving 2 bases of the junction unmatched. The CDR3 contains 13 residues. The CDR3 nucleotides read TGTGCCAGTAGTCCGGACAGGGGCAATGAGCAGTTCTTC. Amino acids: CASSPDRGNEQFF.

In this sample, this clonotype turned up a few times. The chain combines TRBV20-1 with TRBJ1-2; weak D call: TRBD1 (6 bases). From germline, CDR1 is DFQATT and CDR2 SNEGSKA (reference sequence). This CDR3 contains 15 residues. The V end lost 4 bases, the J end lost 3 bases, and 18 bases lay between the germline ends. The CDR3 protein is CSATTPRWTDYGYTF. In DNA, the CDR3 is TGCAGTGCTACAACCCCCCGGTGGACAGACTATGGCTACACCTTC.

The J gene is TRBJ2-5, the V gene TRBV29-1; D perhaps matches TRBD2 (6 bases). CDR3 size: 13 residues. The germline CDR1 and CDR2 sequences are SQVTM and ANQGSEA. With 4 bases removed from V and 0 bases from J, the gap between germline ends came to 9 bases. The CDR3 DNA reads TGCAGCGTTGCGGGAGCTAACCAAGAGACCCAGTACTTC. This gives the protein CSVAGANQETQYF.

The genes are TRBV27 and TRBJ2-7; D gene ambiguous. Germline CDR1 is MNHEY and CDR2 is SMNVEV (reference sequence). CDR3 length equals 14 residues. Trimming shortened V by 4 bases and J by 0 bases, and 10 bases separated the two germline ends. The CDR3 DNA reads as TGTGCCAGCAGTTCTCAAGGGTCCTCCTACGAGCAGTACTTC. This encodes CASSSQGSSYEQYF.

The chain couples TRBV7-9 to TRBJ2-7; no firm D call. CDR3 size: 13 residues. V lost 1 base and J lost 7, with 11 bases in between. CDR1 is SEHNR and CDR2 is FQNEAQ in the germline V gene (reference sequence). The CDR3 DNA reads TGTGCCAGCAGCTTAGGGAGCCTGGGGGAGCAGTACTTC. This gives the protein CASSLGSLGEQYF.

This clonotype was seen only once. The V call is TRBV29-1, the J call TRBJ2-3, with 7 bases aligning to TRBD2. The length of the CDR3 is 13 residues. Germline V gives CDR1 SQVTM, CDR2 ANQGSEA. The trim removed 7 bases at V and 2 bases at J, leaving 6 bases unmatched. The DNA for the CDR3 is TGCAGCGCGCCGGGACTATACACAGATACGCAGTATTTT. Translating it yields CSAPGLYTDTQYF.

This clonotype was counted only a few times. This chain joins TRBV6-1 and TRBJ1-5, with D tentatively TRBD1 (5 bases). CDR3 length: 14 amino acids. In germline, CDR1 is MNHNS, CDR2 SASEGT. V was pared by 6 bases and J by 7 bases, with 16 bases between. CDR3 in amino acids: CASRRGVGGQPQHF. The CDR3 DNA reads TGTGCCAGCAGACGGGGGGTGGGCGGACAGCCCCAGCATTTT.

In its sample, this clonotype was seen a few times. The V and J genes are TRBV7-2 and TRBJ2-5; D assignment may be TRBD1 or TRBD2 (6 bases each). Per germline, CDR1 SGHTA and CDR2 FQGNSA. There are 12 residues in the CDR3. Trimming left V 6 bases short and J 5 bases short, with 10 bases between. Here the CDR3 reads CASSRRGETQYF. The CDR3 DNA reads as TGTGCCAGCAGTCGGAGGGGGGAGACCCAGTACTTC. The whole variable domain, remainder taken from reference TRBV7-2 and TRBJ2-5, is GAGVSQSPSNKVTEKGKDVELRCDPISGHTALYWYRQSLGQGLEFLIYFQGNSAPDKSGLPSDRFSAERTGGSVSTLTIQRTQQEDSAVYLCASSRRGETQYFGPGTRLLVL.

The CDR3 sequence is CSAPPAGWGSYEQYF. CDR3 DNA: TGCAGTGCCCCGCCCGCAGGGTGGGGCTCCTACGAGCAGTACTTC. The chain employs TRBV20-1 and TRBJ2-7; TRBD1 is a possible D gene (5 bases). V was shortened by 6 bases and J by 0 bases, with 18 bases between the two germline ends. This CDR3 has 15 amino acids. The germline V gene has CDR1 DFQATT and CDR2 SNEGSKA (reference sequence).

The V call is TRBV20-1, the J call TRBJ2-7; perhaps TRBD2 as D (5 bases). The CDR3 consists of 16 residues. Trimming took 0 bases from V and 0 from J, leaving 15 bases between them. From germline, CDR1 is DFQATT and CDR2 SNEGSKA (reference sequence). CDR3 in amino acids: CSARDNRPGNSYEQYF. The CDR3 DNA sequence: TGCAGTGCTAGAGATAATCGTCCCGGGAACTCCTACGAGCAGTACTTC.

CDR3: CASSPPRGQGAPDTGELFF. In DNA, the CDR3 is TGTGCCAGCTCACCACCGCGGGGACAGGGGGCGCCGGACACCGGGGAGCTGTTTTTT. The V gene is TRBV18, the J gene TRBJ2-2, with 12 bases matching TRBD1. The J segment lost 3 bases and the V segment lost 0 bases, leaving 8 bases of the junction unmatched. The CDR3 runs to 19 residues. Germline CDR1 is KGHSH and CDR2 is LQKENI.

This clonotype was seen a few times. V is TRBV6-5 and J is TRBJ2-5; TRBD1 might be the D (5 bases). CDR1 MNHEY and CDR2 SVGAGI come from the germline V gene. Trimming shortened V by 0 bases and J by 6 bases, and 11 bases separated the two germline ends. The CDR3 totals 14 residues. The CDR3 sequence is CASSYSGVKKTQYF. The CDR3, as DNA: TGTGCCAGCAGTTACTCAGGGGTTAAAAAGACCCAGTACTTC.

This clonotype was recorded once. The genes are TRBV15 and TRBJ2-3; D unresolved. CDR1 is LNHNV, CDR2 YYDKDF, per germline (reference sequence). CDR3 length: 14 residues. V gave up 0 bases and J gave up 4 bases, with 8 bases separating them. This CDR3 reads CATSRDRAPDTQYF. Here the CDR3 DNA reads TGTGCCACCAGCAGAGACAGAGCCCCAGATACGCAGTATTTT. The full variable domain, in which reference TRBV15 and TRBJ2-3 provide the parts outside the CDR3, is DAMVIQNPRYQVTQFGKPVTLSCSQTLNHNVMYWYQQKSSQAPKLLFHYYDKDFNNEADTPDNFQSRRPNTSFCFLDIRSPGLGDTAMYLCATSRDRAPDTQYFGPGTRLTVL.

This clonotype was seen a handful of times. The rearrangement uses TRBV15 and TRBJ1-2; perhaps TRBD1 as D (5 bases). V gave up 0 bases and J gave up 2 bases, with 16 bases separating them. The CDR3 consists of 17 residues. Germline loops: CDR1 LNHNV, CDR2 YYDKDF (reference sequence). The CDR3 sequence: CATSRDLSGQENYGYTF. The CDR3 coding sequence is TGTGCCACCAGCAGAGATCTGTCGGGGCAGGAGAACTATGGCTACACCTTC.

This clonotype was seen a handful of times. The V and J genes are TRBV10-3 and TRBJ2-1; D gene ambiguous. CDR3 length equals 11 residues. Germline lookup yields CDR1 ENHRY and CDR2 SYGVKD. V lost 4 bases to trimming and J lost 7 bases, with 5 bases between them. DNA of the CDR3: TGTGCCATCAGTGTGGATAATGAGCAGTTCTTC. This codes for CAISVDNEQFF.

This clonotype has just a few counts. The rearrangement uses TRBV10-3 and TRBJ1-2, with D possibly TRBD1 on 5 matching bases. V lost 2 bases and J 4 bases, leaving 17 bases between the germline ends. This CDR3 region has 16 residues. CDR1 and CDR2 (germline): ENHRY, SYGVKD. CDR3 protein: CAISEVGLLGPYGYTF. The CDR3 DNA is TGTGCCATCAGTGAGGTGGGACTGCTAGGGCCCTATGGCTACACCTTC.

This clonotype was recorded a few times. CDR3 sequence reads: CSARVAAGGPPNTQYF. Written as DNA, the CDR3 is TGCAGTGCTAGAGTAGCAGCGGGAGGGCCCCCAAATACGCAGTATTTT. This chain joins TRBV20-1 and TRBJ2-3; TRBD2 agrees at 10 bases. J gave up 7 bases and V 1 base, and 11 bases lay outside the gene matches. Germline-derived CDR1 and CDR2 are DFQATT and SNEGSKA (reference sequence). The CDR3 contains 16 residues.

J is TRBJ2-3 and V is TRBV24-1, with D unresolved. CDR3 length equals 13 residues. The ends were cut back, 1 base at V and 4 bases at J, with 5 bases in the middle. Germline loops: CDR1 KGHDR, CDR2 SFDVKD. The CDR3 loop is CATSDFLSDTQYF. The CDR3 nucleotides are TGTGCCACCAGTGATTTTTTATCAGATACGCAGTATTTT.

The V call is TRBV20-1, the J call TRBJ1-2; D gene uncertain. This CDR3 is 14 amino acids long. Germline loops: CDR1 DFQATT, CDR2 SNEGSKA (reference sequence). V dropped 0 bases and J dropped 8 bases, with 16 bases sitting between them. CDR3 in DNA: TGCAGTGCTAGAGAGAGCACTTCGTTATGGGGCTACACCTTC. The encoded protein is CSARESTSLWGYTF.

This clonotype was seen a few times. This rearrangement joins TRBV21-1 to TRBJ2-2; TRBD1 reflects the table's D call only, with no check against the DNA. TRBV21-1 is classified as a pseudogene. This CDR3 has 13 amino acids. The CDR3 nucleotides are TGTGCCAGCAGCAAACAGGGCACCGGGGAGCTGTTTTTT. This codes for CASSKQGTGELFF.

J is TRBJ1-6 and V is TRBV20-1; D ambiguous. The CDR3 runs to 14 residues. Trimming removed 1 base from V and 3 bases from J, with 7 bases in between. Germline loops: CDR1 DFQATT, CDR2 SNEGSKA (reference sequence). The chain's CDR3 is CSARVSNYNSPLHF. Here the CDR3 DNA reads TGCAGTGCTAGAGTGAGCAACTATAATTCACCCCTCCACTTT.

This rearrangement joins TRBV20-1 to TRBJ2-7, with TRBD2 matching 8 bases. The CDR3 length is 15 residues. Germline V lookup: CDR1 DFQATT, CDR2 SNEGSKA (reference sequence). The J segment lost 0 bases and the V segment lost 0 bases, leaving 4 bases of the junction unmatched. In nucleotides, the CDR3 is TGCAGTGCTAGAGATACCAGCGGGAGCTCCTACGAGCAGTACTTC. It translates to CSARDTSGSSYEQYF.

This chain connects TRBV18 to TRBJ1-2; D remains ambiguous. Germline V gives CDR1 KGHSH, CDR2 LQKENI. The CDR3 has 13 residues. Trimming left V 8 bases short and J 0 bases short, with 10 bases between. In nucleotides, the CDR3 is TGTGCCAGCCGGGAACAGCCTAACTATGGCTACACCTTC. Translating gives CASREQPNYGYTF. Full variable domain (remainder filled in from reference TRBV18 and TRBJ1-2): NAGVMQNPRHLVRRRGQEARLRCSPMKGHSHVYWYRQLPEEGLKFMVYLQKENIIDESGMPKERFSAEFPKEGPSILRIQQVVRGDSAAYFCASREQPNYGYTFGSGTRLTVV.

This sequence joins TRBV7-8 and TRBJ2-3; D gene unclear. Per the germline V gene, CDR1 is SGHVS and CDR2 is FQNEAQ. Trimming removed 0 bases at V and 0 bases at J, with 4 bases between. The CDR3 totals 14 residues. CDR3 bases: TGTGCCAGCAGCTTAGCGGAAAGCACAGATACGCAGTATTTT. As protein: CASSLAESTDTQYF.

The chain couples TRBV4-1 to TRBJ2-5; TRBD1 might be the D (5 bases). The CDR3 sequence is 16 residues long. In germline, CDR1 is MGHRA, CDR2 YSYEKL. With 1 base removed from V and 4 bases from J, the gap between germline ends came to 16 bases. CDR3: CASSQAVTALSETQYF. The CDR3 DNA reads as TGCGCCAGCAGCCAAGCGGTGACAGCCCTATCAGAGACCCAGTACTTC.

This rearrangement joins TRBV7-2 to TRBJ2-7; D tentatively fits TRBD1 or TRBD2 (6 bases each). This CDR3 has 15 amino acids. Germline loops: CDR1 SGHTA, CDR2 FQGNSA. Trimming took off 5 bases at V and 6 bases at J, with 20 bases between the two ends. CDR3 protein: CASSLNPGAKIEQYF. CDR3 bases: TGTGCCAGCAGCCTCAACCCGGGGGCGAAGATCGAGCAGTACTTC.

In nucleotides, the CDR3 is TGCGCCAGCAGCCAACCCTGGGCCCAAACCGGGGAGCTGTTTTTT. Its protein is CASSQPWAQTGELFF. V and J are TRBV4-1 and TRBJ2-2; D remains ambiguous. The germline gives CDR1 MGHRA, CDR2 YSYEKL. V lost 2 bases to trimming and J lost 5 bases, with 12 bases between them. The CDR3 consists of 15 residues.